The 29 T cell receptor delta chains below come from one sample, sequenced in a study of γδ T cells in repeated Plasmodium falciparum infection. Gammadelta T cells were flow-sorted from PBMC into Vgamma9/Vdelta2+ and Vdelta2-negative populations for bulk analysis. TCRdb re-analyzed the multiplex PCR reads via CATT. Here the sample spans around 50,000 delta-chain clones, roughly 1.9% being singletons. Sample: gamma-delta T cells from blood. The receptors stem from a pool of human donors (malaria-infected and uninfected, not separated).

Comment on this clone: The protein TCRdb gives is from a much larger clone and does not agree with this DNA's translation at residue 16, likely a read error; the protein shown here comes from the DNA. The chain combines TRDV1 with TRDJ2, with 10 nucleotides matching TRDD3. Germline loops: CDR1 TSWWSYY, CDR2 QGS. The CDR3 has 20 residues. CDR3 DNA: TGTGCTCTTGGGGAGACCTTAACCAGTACTGGGGGATTAAGGACAGAACAACTCTTCTTT. Translation gives CALGETLTSTGGLRTEQLFF.

This clone was found a few times. The amino acid sequence in TCRdb belongs to a much larger clone and departs from this DNA's translation at residue 15, likely a sequencing read error; the sequence shown is translated from the DNA. This chain joins TRDV3 and TRDJ1, with 11 bases that match TRDD3. TCRdb supplies no J gene; here it was assigned by aligning the nucleotide sequence to germline. This CDR3 comprises 18 residues. Germline V CDR1 and CDR2: TVYSNPD, GDNSRS (reference sequence). In DNA, the CDR3 is TGTGCCTTTAGAGCCTTCCCCTCCTATATGGGGGATACGGATAGACTCATCTTT. Its protein product is CAFRAFPSYMGDTDRLIF.

This clone showed up many times. This probably arose from a read error, given a far larger clone one base away. Other DNA sequences in this sample translate to the same CDR3. The J gene is TRDJ1, the V gene TRDV2; TRDD3 matches at 10 bases. There are 18 residues in the CDR3. Germline V gene sequence: CDR1 GEAIGNYY, CDR2 EKD. The V segment lost 7 bases and the J segment 0 bases; nucleotides outside the gene matches: 16. CDR3 sequence: CACDHSSLGDPYTDKLIF. CDR3 nucleotides: TGTGCCTGCGACCATTCTTCACTGGGGGATCCGTACACCGATAAACTCATCTTT.

In this sample, this clone is medium-sized. J is TRDJ1 and V is TRDV2; D remains unclear. V was shortened by 0 bases and J by 0 bases, with 16 bases between the two germline ends. From germline, CDR1 is GEAIGNYY and CDR2 EKD. This CDR3 comprises 17 residues. CDR3 loop: CACDTVASDPYTDKLIF. Written as DNA, the CDR3 is TGTGCCTGTGACACCGTCGCCAGTGACCCGTACACCGATAAACTCATCTTT.

Of note for this clone: TCRdb's listed protein matches a much larger clone and diverges from this DNA's translation at residue 12, likely through a read error; the protein shown comes from the DNA. Here the V gene is TRDV3, but the J gene went uncalled; the table gives TRDD3 as D, unverified against the DNA. The germline V gene has CDR1 TVYSNPD and CDR2 GDNSRS (reference sequence). The length of the CDR3 is 14 residues. CDR3 in amino acids: CALKLGDLTDKPIF. The CDR3 nucleotides read TGTGCCTTAAAACTGGGGGACCTCACCGATAAACCCATCTTT.

This clone was recorded many times. The protein TCRdb gives is from a much larger clone and does not agree with this DNA's translation at residue 14, likely a read error; the protein shown here comes from the DNA. This chain uses TRDV3 with TRDJ1; 13 bases are a match to TRDD3. Germline CDR1 TVYSNPD, CDR2 GDNSRS (reference sequence). The CDR3 spans 18 residues. The CDR3 reads CAFRLHWGIREYTGKLIF. As DNA, the CDR3 is TGTGCCTTTAGACTCCACTGGGGGATACGGGAGTACACCGGTAAACTCATCTTT.

This clone showed up many times. TCRdb shows a much larger clone's protein in place of this DNA's translation, and the two differ at residue 12, likely through a read error; the protein shown is translated from the DNA. The J gene is TRDJ3, the V gene TRDV2; 10 bases match TRDD3. TCRdb leaves out the J gene; it was filled in here by matching the DNA to germline. CDR1 and CDR2 from the germline V gene are GEAIGNYY and EKD. This CDR3 is 18 amino acids long. The CDR3: CACEGGIRCSWGTRQMFF. DNA for the CDR3: TGTGCCTGTGAAGGGGGGATACGCTGCTCCTGGGGCACCCGACAGATGTTTTTC.

This clone came up a few times. The TCRdb protein comes from a much larger clone and disagrees with this DNA's translation at residue 9, likely due to a read error; the protein given here is derived from the DNA. The chain couples TRDV2 to TRDJ1, with D possibly TRDD3 on 5 matching bases. Since TCRdb gives no J gene, matching the DNA to germline was used here to assign it. CDR1 GEAIGNYY and CDR2 EKD come from the germline V gene. The V end lost 3 bases, the J end lost 4 bases, and 17 bases lay between the germline ends. CDR3 length equals 15 residues. CDR3 amino acids: CACDPLGARDDKLIF. The CDR3 DNA follows: TGTGCCTGTGACCCCCTGGGTGCGAGAGACGATAAACTCATCTTT.

This clone appeared a few times. The protein given by TCRdb reflects a much larger clone and differs at residues 7 and 18 from this DNA's translation, likely from a read error; the protein shown is the DNA's translation. V is TRDV3 and J is TRDJ1, with 13 bases matching TRDD3. In the absence of a J gene in TCRdb, the DNA was matched to germline to assign it here. The CDR3 loop spans 24 amino acids. Germline assignment: CDR1 TVYSNPD and CDR2 GDNSRS (reference sequence). The V and J ends lost 0 bases and 1 base, in that order; junction bases with no gene match: 29. In DNA, the CDR3 is TGTGCCTTTAGCTACCCTTTCTACTTAGGGGATGTACTGGGGGATACGCTGTGCACCGATAAACTCATCTTT. Amino acid sequence: CAFSYPFYLGDVLGDTLCTDKLIF.

Concerning this clone: A far larger clone is a single base away, which makes a read error likely. At the DNA level, this CDR3 is encoded by other sequences in the same sample as well. The chain employs TRDV1 and TRDJ1, with D possibly being TRDD3 (6 bases). The J gene, left out of TCRdb, was set here by checking the DNA against germline. V lost 2 bases to trimming and J lost 0 bases, with 28 bases between them. This CDR3 comprises 21 residues. Germline lookup yields CDR1 TSWWSYY and CDR2 QGS. CDR3 sequence: CALGEGILSRLGVMYTDKLIF. CDR3 coding DNA: TGTGCTCTTGGGGAAGGGATCCTAAGTCGACTGGGAGTCATGTACACCGATAAACTCATCTTT.

This clone was observed a few times. TCRdb's entry gives the protein of a much larger clone, which mismatches this DNA's translation at residue 5, likely from a read error; the protein reported here is translated from the DNA. The rearrangement links TRDV1 to TRDJ1, with D tentatively TRDD2 (6 bases). Because TCRdb records no J gene, it was assigned here through a match of the DNA to germline. There are 22 residues in the CDR3. V lost 4 bases, J lost 0 bases, and 33 bases lay in between. Germline CDR1 TSWWSYY, CDR2 QGS. The CDR3 bases are TGTGCTCTTGGGGGCTTCCCCCCCTACTTCCTTACGTCCACCGCGTACACCGATAAACTCATCTTT. It yields the protein CALGGFPPYFLTSTAYTDKLIF.

This clone was counted only a few times. This likely reflects a read error, since a far larger clone is one base away. The same CDR3 can be traced to other DNA sequences in this sample. J is TRDJ1 and V is TRDV2; 8 nucleotides align to TRDD3. The J gene, not given by TCRdb, was assigned here from a germline match of the nucleotide sequence. This CDR3 is built from 14 residues. Per the germline V gene, CDR1 is GEAIGNYY and CDR2 is EKD. V lost 2 bases and J lost 5; bases outside the gene matches: 6. The CDR3 DNA sequence: TGTGCCTGTGACAAGGGGATACTCCGGGATAAACTCATCTTT. As protein: CACDKGILRDKLIF.

This clone was counted ten times or more. This DNA translates differently at residue 8 from the TCRdb protein, which is that of a much larger clone; a read error is likely, and the protein shown is the DNA's own translation. The genes are TRDV2 and TRDJ1; 7 bases fit TRDD3. As TCRdb names no J gene, one was assigned here on the basis of a DNA match to germline. The V gene end was trimmed by 3 bases and the J gene end by 0 bases; junction bases not matched to a gene: 12. The germline V gene encodes CDR1 GEAIGNYY and CDR2 EKD. The CDR3 extends over 17 amino acids. The CDR3 protein is CACDPLGGLEHTDKLIF. CDR3 coding DNA: TGTGCCTGTGACCCTCTGGGGGGCCTAGAGCACACCGATAAACTCATCTTT.

This clone was counted ten times or more. The translation of this DNA and the TCRdb protein of a much larger clone differ at residue 18, probably owing to a read error; the protein shown here is translated from the DNA. The J segment was not called; the V segment is TRDV1; the D call in the table, TRDD3, was not verified against the DNA. Germline lookup yields CDR1 TSWWSYY and CDR2 QGS. The CDR3 is 20 amino acids. In nucleotides, the CDR3 is TGTGCTCTTGGGGAATTGGGCCCTTACTGGGGGATACCCAATCCCGATAAACCCATCTTT. Protein sequence: CALGELGPYWGIPNPDKPIF.

This clone appeared a few times. A much larger clone differs by one base, so this may be a read error. Here the CDR3 DNA reads TGTGCTCTTGGGGAACTAGTGATCGGGGATGGTGTGAGATACACCGATAAACTCACCTTT. This gives the protein CALGELVIGDGVRYTDKLTF. The J gene was not called, though the V gene is TRDV1; TRDD3 was called by the table and not checked on the DNA. Germline V gene data show CDR1 as TSWWSYY and CDR2 as QGS. This CDR3 is built from 20 residues.

This clone was counted ten times or more. TCRdb's listed protein matches a much larger clone and diverges from this DNA's translation at residue 15, likely through a read error; the protein shown comes from the DNA. CDR3 nucleotides: TGTGCTCTTGGGGAGGCCTTCCCCCCACTGGGCACCGATAAACCCATCTTT. The encoded protein is CALGEAFPPLGTDKPIF. The V gene reported is TRDV1; the J gene is uncalled; TRDD3 is the table's D call, not checked against the DNA. From germline, CDR1 is TSWWSYY and CDR2 QGS. CDR3 length: 17 amino acids.

Comments on this clone: The protein recorded in TCRdb matches a much larger clone and deviates from this DNA's translation at residue 10, suggesting a read error; the protein here is obtained by translating the DNA. The chain uses TRDV1 and TRDJ1, with 12 bases identical to TRDD3. Because TCRdb records no J gene, it was assigned here through a match of the DNA to germline. J gave up 2 bases and V 1 base, and 35 bases lay outside the gene matches. The CDR3 runs 27 residues. In germline, CDR1 is TSWWSYY, CDR2 QGS. CDR3 loop: CALGEPDGEASGSILGDTLTSTDKLIF. CDR3 in DNA: TGTGCTCTTGGGGAACCCGATGGGGAAGCCTCCGGGTCCATACTGGGGGATACACTCACATCTACCGATAAACTCATCTTT.

Concerning this clone itself: Given a far larger clone just one base away, this is likely a sequencing read error. Other nucleotide sequences from this sample produce the same CDR3. The CDR3: CALSFLLFPSVLGDINYTDKLIF. In DNA form, the CDR3 reads TGTGCCCTTAGCTTCCTATTATTTCCATCGGTACTGGGGGATATCAACTACACCGATAAACTCATCTTT. This chain links TRDV1 with TRDJ1; 11 bases line up with TRDD3. Here the J gene was assigned by germline matching of the DNA, as TCRdb has none. Germline CDR1 and CDR2: TSWWSYY and QGS. This CDR3 has 23 residues.

This clone was counted between two and nine times. A far larger clone differs by one base, so this is likely a read error. The identical CDR3 is also encoded by other nucleotide sequences in the sample. CDR3 loop: CALSTGGYDKLIF. The CDR3 DNA sequence: TGCGCCTTAAGTACTGGGGGATACGATAAACTCATCTTT. The chain combines TRDV3 with TRDJ1, with 11 bases aligning to TRDD3. The J gene is absent in TCRdb and was assigned here via DNA matching to germline. CDR3 length: 13 residues. Germline lookup yields CDR1 TVYSNPD and CDR2 GDNSRS (reference sequence).

Turning to this clone: Translating this DNA gives a protein that differs at residue 9 from the TCRdb one, which belongs to a much larger clone; a read error is likely, and the protein shown is this translation. The gene calls are TRDV2 and TRDJ1; 9 bases agree with TRDD3. Germline loops: CDR1 GEAIGNYY, CDR2 EKD. The CDR3 length is 21 residues. Trimming removed 1 base from V and 0 bases from J; junction bases left unmatched: 20. CDR3 coding DNA: TGTGCCTGTGACACTCTTGTTCCTAGTATCGTACTGGGGGACCACACCGATAAACTCATCTTT. Translation: CACDTLVPSIVLGDHTDKLIF.

In this sample, this clone turned up a few times. This probably arose from a read error, given a far larger clone one base away. The same CDR3 arises from other DNA sequences in this sample as well. A V gene of TRDV1 was called, but no J gene was assigned; TRDD3, the D gene given by the table, was not confirmed from the DNA. CDR3 length: 22 amino acids. Germline CDR1 reads TSWWSYY; CDR2 reads QGS. In DNA form, the CDR3 reads TGTGCTCTTGGGGAACTACTACTGGGGGATAGATACCCCCCATCTAGTACCGATAAGCTCATCTTT. It specifies CALGELLLGDRYPPSSTDKLIF.

There are many counts of this clone. TCRdb's protein, taken from a much larger clone, differs from this DNA's translation at residue 12, likely owing to a read error; the protein displayed comes from the DNA. CDR3 nucleotides: TGTGCTCTTGGGGACCCTAGTGGCGGAATTAGACCCATCTTT. This encodes CALGDPSGGIRPIF. For the V gene the call is TRDV1; the J gene has no call; TRDD3 is taken as the D call from the table, unchecked against the DNA. The germline V gene has CDR1 TSWWSYY and CDR2 QGS. CDR3 length: 14 amino acids.

This clone was counted many times. This DNA's translation differs at residue 9 from TCRdb's protein, which comes from a much larger clone; a read error is likely, and the protein shown is translated from the DNA. The rearrangement joins TRDV3 to TRDJ1; 9 positions match TRDD2. TCRdb supplies no J gene; here it was assigned by aligning the nucleotide sequence to germline. Germline CDR1 reads TVYSNPD; CDR2 reads GDNSRS (reference sequence). Trimming cost V 1 base and J 3 bases; bases outside gene matches: 21. This CDR3 is built from 19 residues. CDR3 bases: TGTGCCTTTAAAGAAGGGCCCGAGAACCTTCCTACGAGGTCCGATAAACTCATCTTT. The encoded protein is CAFKEGPENLPTRSDKLIF.

This clone has a count of ten or more. Since a far larger clone is one base different, this is likely a read error. Distinct nucleotide sequences in the sample also encode this CDR3. The rearrangement links TRDV3 to TRDJ2; 7 nucleotides line up with TRDD3. The CDR3 spans 17 residues. The V and J ends lost 2 bases and 1 base, in that order; junction bases with no gene match: 13. Germline loops: CDR1 TVYSNPD, CDR2 GDNSRS (reference sequence). The CDR3, as DNA: TGTGCCTTTGAGGAGTTTAACGGGGGATTTTTGACAGCACAACTCTTCTTT. Amino acid sequence: CAFEEFNGGFLTAQLFF.

As to this clone: This DNA's translation and the protein TCRdb lists, from a much larger clone, do not match at residue 11, likely due to a read error; the protein shown is translated from the DNA. The chain carries TRDV1 and TRDJ1; TRDD3 aligns across 11 bases. TCRdb offers no J gene call, so here the DNA was matched to germline to obtain one. The ends lost 5 bases at V and 0 bases at J; junction bases unmatched: 26. Germline-derived CDR1 and CDR2 are TSWWSYY and QGS. The CDR3 sequence is 23 residues long. CDR3 in DNA: TGTGCTCTTGGGTCAACTTGGGCGGCTCCCATCCTGTTTGGGGGATACGACACCGATAAACTCATCTTT. Translated: CALGSTWAAPILFGGYDTDKLIF.

This clone was seen a handful of times. TCRdb shows a much larger clone's protein in place of this DNA's translation, and the two differ at residue 11, likely through a read error; the protein shown is translated from the DNA. The rearrangement links TRDV1 to TRDJ1, with D possibly matching TRDD3 (6 bases). TCRdb does not report a J gene; here it was assigned by matching the DNA to germline references. Per germline, CDR1 TSWWSYY and CDR2 QGS. The length of the CDR3 is 20 residues. The V end was cut by 2 bases, the J end by 0 bases, with 25 bases between. The CDR3 spells CALGEGLPYWEIPYTDKLIF. CDR3 nucleotides: TGTGCTCTTGGGGAAGGTCTACCGTACTGGGAGATACCGTACACCGATAAACTCATCTTT.

A word on this clone: The protein TCRdb lists belongs to a much larger clone and differs from this DNA's translation at residue 5, which points to a read error; the protein shown is made from the DNA. V and J are TRDV1 and TRDJ1, with TRDD3 identical over 9 bases. Here the J gene came from matching the DNA to germline, since TCRdb omits it. V dropped 8 bases and J dropped 0; count of bases not matched to a gene: 22. The CDR3 consists of 20 residues. Germline V gene lookup returns CDR1 TSWWSYY and CDR2 QGS. The chain's CDR3 is CALREGGYPGILGYTDKLIF. CDR3 sequence (DNA): TGTGCTCTTAGAGAAGGGGGATACCCTGGGATACTGGGGTACACCGATAAACTCATCTTT.

Worth noting for this clone: Only one base separates this from a far larger clonotype, so it likely reflects a read error. The same CDR3 is also encoded by other DNA sequences in this sample. The rearrangement uses TRDV1 and TRDJ1; 13 bases match TRDD3. Because TCRdb records no J gene, it was assigned here through a match of the DNA to germline. This CDR3 region has 24 residues. Germline CDR1 and CDR2: TSWWSYY and QGS. The CDR3 is CALGELLPHPTYWGIRHDTDKLIF. In DNA form, the CDR3 reads TGTGCTCTTGGGGAGCTGCTTCCTCACCCCACGTACTGGGGGATACGTCATGACACCGACAAACTCATCTTT.

This clone was seen a few times. The TCRdb protein, from a much larger clone, departs from this DNA's translation at residue 8, likely by read error; the protein shown derives from the DNA. The chain is built from TRDV2 and TRDJ1; 7 nucleotides align to TRDD3. Because TCRdb records no J gene, it was assigned here through a match of the DNA to germline. Germline V gives CDR1 GEAIGNYY, CDR2 EKD. The CDR3 length is 20 residues. The junction had 21 bases not matched to a gene; V was cut back by 3 bases and J by 0 bases. In nucleotides, the CDR3 is TGTGCCTGTGACCCTCTAGGTCCGGGGGATGAGAACCTATACACCGATAAACTCATCTTT. Its protein product is CACDPLGPGDENLYTDKLIF.